The entry that follows covers one TCR beta chain sequence. The unsorted libraries were generated from a total of 2 million PBMCs, which had been stored in RNAlater at -80 C. The germline CDR1 and CDR2 sequences are SGHTA and FQGTGA. The V end was cut by 5 bases, the J end by 6 bases, with 16 bases between. The CDR3 totals 15 residues. These data are taken from a study of neurological immune-mediated disorders. From the 5' RACE reads, TCRdb called clonotypes with MiXCR, one entry per CDR3 protein. Among 50,000 to 60,000 distinct CDR3 sequences listed, around 2.3% were seen once. The TCR comes from a man aged 50 or older with multiple sclerosis. The chain carries TRBV7-3 and TRBJ2-2; D unresolved. Sequenced: PBMCs. The chain's CDR3 is CASSLPRARPGELFF. The DNA for the CDR3 is TGTGCCAGCAGCCTACCCCGAGCCCGTCCCGGGGAGCTGTTTTTT.